These 25 T cell receptor beta chains came from one sample sequenced in a study of blood T cell repertoires in COVID-19 (dated by TCRdb to 2018 to 2021). The library was generated by the immunoSEQ multiplex PCR assay. TCRdb retrieved this table from immuneACCESS and kept in-frame rearrangements only. Not all clones are present; in checked studies, unresolved V genes account for under half, and no reason is known for the remainder. The sample table lists around 150,000 clones, 70% to 90% of them with a count of one. Together, the top ten hold roughly 3.4% of the sample. Sequencing was done on a sample of PBMCs or T cells enriched from blood (not recorded which). The source is a woman aged 50 to 65 with acute COVID-19.

This rearrangement joins TRBV19 to TRBJ2-7; D perhaps matches TRBD1 (6 bases). This CDR3 has 14 residues. CDR1 and CDR2 from the germline V gene are LNHDA and SQIVND (reference sequence). V shed 4 bases and J shed 4 bases, with 14 bases lying between them. The CDR3 loop is CASSTWDNPYEQYF. The CDR3 bases are TGTGCCAGTAGTACCTGGGACAACCCTTACGAGCAGTACTTC.

This chain links TRBV5-1 with TRBJ1-1, with 8 bases fitting TRBD1. Trimming took 5 bases from V and 4 from J; bases not matched to a gene: 4. The CDR3 length is 13 residues. Germline assignment: CDR1 SGHRS and CDR2 YFSETQ. The CDR3 DNA reads as TGCGCCAGCAGAGAAACAGGGGGCACTGAAGCTTTCTTT. Translation gives CASRETGGTEAFF.

This chain links TRBV5-1 with TRBJ2-7; 8 bases are a match to TRBD2. Germline values: CDR1 SGHRS, CDR2 YFSETQ. The CDR3 consists of 16 residues. J lost 6 bases, V lost 5 bases, and 16 bases had no gene match. CDR3 nucleotides: TGCGCCAGCAGTTCAGGTGAGATAGCGGGATTGACCGAGCAGTACTTC. Its translation: CASSSGEIAGLTEQYF.

The V gene is TRBV3-1 (or the pseudogene TRBV3-2), the J gene TRBJ1-1; 7 nucleotides align to TRBD1. V lost 1 base and J lost 8; bases outside the gene matches: 4. CDR3 length equals 13 residues. Germline V CDR1 and CDR2: LGHDT, YNNKEL (reference sequence). The CDR3 sequence is CASSQVDRSEAFF. The CDR3, as DNA: TGTGCCAGCAGCCAAGTGGACAGGTCAGAAGCTTTCTTT.

The J gene is TRBJ2-1, the V gene TRBV3-1 (or the pseudogene TRBV3-2), with 8 bases identical to TRBD1. V was clipped by 4 bases and J by 9 bases; unmatched bases: 14. The CDR3 is 16 residues long. CDR1 is LGHDT and CDR2 is YNNKEL in the germline V gene (reference sequence). The CDR3, as DNA: TGTGCCAGCAGCCCTCCGGCGTCCAGGGGGCTCGGTGAGCAGTTCTTC. It translates to CASSPPASRGLGEQFF.

The chain employs TRBV28 and TRBJ2-5; 7 nucleotides match TRBD2. J gave up 2 bases and V 11 bases, and 8 bases lay outside the gene matches. In germline, CDR1 is MDHEN, CDR2 SYDVKM. This CDR3 is 13 amino acids long. In nucleotides, the CDR3 is TGTGCCGGTCGGGCTAGCGGACAAGAGACCCAGTACTTC. It specifies CAGRASGQETQYF.

This chain uses TRBV7-9 with TRBJ1-1; D perhaps matches TRBD1 (5 bases). The CDR3 loop spans 14 amino acids. Germline V gene data show CDR1 as SEHNR and CDR2 as FQNEAQ (reference sequence). Trimming removed 3 bases at V and 6 bases at J, with 14 bases between. The DNA for the CDR3 is TGTGCCAGCAGCTTCATAGGGGTGCTTCCTGAAGCTTTCTTT. This codes for CASSFIGVLPEAFF.

The rearrangement uses TRBV2 and TRBJ1-3, with D possibly being TRBD1 (6 bases). V was cut by 7 bases and J by 0 bases, with 13 bases left in between. The germline V gene has CDR1 SNHLY and CDR2 FYNNEI. This CDR3 has 15 amino acids. DNA of the CDR3: TGTGCCAGCAACCAAGGACAGCACTCTGGAAACACCATATATTTT. Residues: CASNQGQHSGNTIYF.

This chain links TRBV5-1 with TRBJ1-2, with TRBD1 matching over 9 bases. Germline values: CDR1 SGHRS, CDR2 YFSETQ. There are 15 residues in the CDR3. The junction had 9 bases not matched to a gene; V was cut back by 5 bases and J by 4 bases. The CDR3 sequence is CASRPGQGNPYGYTF. CDR3 sequence (DNA): TGCGCCAGCAGACCCGGACAGGGGAACCCCTATGGCTACACCTTC.

The genes are TRBV11-2 and TRBJ2-7, with TRBD2 identical over 7 bases. Germline V lookup: CDR1 SGHAT, CDR2 FQNNGV. The CDR3 runs to 14 residues. Unmatched junction bases numbered 4, after V lost 2 bases and J lost 3 bases. The CDR3 protein is CASSLYSSGYEQYF. The CDR3 nucleotides read TGTGCCAGCAGCTTATATTCTAGCGGCTACGAGCAGTACTTC.

This clone was seen just once. This chain connects TRBV2 to TRBJ2-4; TRBD1 might be the D (7 bases). The ends were cut back, 6 bases at V and 7 bases at J, with 10 bases in the middle. Germline CDR1 and CDR2: SNHLY and FYNNEI. The CDR3 totals 12 residues. The CDR3 nucleotides read TGTGCCAGCAGGGAGGGGGCGAACATTCAGTACTTC. It yields the protein CASREGANIQYF. Supplemented by reference TRBV2 and TRBJ2-4, the full variable domain reads EPEVTQTPSHQVTQMGQEVILRCVPISNHLYFYWYRQILGQKVEFLVSFYNNEISEKSEIFDDQFSVERPDGSNFTLKIRSTKLEDSAMYFCASREGANIQYFGAGTRLSVL.

This chain connects TRBV24-1 to TRBJ2-1; 9 bases line up with TRBD1. The CDR3 has 15 amino acids. Germline V gene lookup returns CDR1 KGHDR and CDR2 SFDVKD. V dropped 4 bases and J dropped 8; count of bases not matched to a gene: 8. DNA of the CDR3: TGTGCCACCAGTGACCCCGGGACAGGGTACGATGAGCAGTTCTTC. Translating gives CATSDPGTGYDEQFF.

The chain recombines TRBV6-5 with TRBJ2-1, with 9 bases lining up with TRBD1. Germline-derived CDR1 and CDR2 are MNHEY and SVGAGI. Losses at the gene ends were 8 bases for V and 4 bases for J; bases not matched to a gene: 6. The CDR3 loop spans 14 amino acids. CDR3 in DNA: TGTGCCAGCGCTGGACAGGGGTTATACAATGAGCAGTTCTTC. Protein sequence: CASAGQGLYNEQFF.

This clone was found a few times. V and J are TRBV28 and TRBJ2-1, with D possibly TRBD2 on 5 matching bases. Trimming removed 5 bases from V and 1 base from J, with 24 bases in between. This CDR3 is built from 19 residues. Germline CDR1 and CDR2: MDHEN and SYDVKM. The CDR3 loop reads CASSDLRRAAGRSYNEQFF. CDR3 DNA sequence: TGTGCCAGCAGTGATCTCCGGCGGGCCGCCGGGCGATCCTACAATGAGCAGTTCTTC.

The chain joins TRBV19 to TRBJ1-2; 9 nucleotides match TRBD1. The V gene's germline CDR1 is LNHDA and CDR2 SQIVND (reference sequence). The CDR3 spans 15 residues. V was pared by 7 bases and J by 3 bases, with 9 bases of the junction left unmatched. CDR3 DNA sequence: TGTGCCAGTACCTCGCCGGGACAGGGATACTATGGCTACACCTTC. Amino acid sequence: CASTSPGQGYYGYTF.

The gene calls are TRBV4-3 and TRBJ2-2; perhaps TRBD2 as D (5 bases). The germline CDR1 and CDR2 sequences are LGHNA and YSLEER. With 0 bases removed from V and 5 bases from J, the gap between germline ends came to 13 bases. The CDR3 covers 16 residues. For the CDR3, the DNA is TGCGCCAGCAGCCAAGATGCCGGGATAAAGACCGGGGAGCTGTTTTTT. Translation: CASSQDAGIKTGELFF.

This rearrangement joins TRBV11-3 to TRBJ1-1; D is unresolved. Deletions cut 2 bases from V and 4 bases from J, with 11 bases between. The CDR3 contains 14 residues. From germline, CDR1 is SGHNT and CDR2 YENEEA. Here the CDR3 DNA reads TGTGCCAGCAGCTTAAATAGAGGACTCACTGAAGCTTTCTTT. This translates into CASSLNRGLTEAFF.

This sequence joins TRBV9 and TRBJ1-3; no definite D call. The V end was cut by 0 bases, the J end by 1 base, with 5 bases between. Germline V lookup: CDR1 SGDLS, CDR2 YYNGEE. The CDR3 length is 14 residues. The CDR3 DNA sequence: TGTGCCAGCAGCGTAGTCGGGTCTGGAAACACCATATATTTT. This encodes CASSVVGSGNTIYF.

The rearrangement joins TRBV27 to TRBJ1-2; D possibly corresponds to TRBD1 (6 bases). The germline V gene encodes CDR1 MNHEY and CDR2 SMNVEV (reference sequence). The CDR3 consists of 17 residues. V dropped 1 base and J dropped 9 bases, with 24 bases sitting between them. The CDR3 DNA is TGTGCCAGCAGTTTATATCCGGGACAACCTTTGGGGGCGAGCTACACCTTC. This sequence encodes CASSLYPGQPLGASYTF.

The chain combines TRBV19 with TRBJ2-7, with 8 positions matching TRBD1. Germline CDR1 LNHDA, CDR2 SQIVND (reference sequence). The CDR3 consists of 17 residues. V lost 6 bases to trimming and J lost 7 bases; unmatched junction nucleotides: 20. The chain's CDR3 is CASSTSPGTGDLMEQYF. DNA for the CDR3: TGTGCCAGTAGCACGTCACCCGGGACAGGCGATTTGATGGAGCAGTACTTC.

The chain recombines TRBV7-8 with TRBJ2-3; no clear D gene. With 5 bases removed from V and 5 bases from J, the gap between germline ends came to 14 bases. CDR1 is SGHVS and CDR2 is FQNEAQ in the germline V gene. CDR3 size: 14 residues. Here the CDR3 DNA reads TGTGCCAGCAGCCAGAGCAATACGGGAGATACGCAGTATTTT. Translated: CASSQSNTGDTQYF.

This chain links TRBV11-1 with TRBJ2-7; 7 nucleotides line up with TRBD2. V trimming: 5 bases; J trimming: 6 bases; junction bases outside the gene matches: 4. The CDR3 consists of 12 residues. Per the germline V gene, CDR1 is SGHAT and CDR2 is FQDESV (reference sequence). The CDR3 here is CASSPPGGEQYF. The CDR3 DNA follows: TGTGCCAGCAGCCCACCGGGGGGCGAGCAGTACTTC. The full variable domain, its missing parts supplied by reference TRBV11-1 and TRBJ2-7, is EAEVAQSPRYKITEKSQAVAFWCDPISGHATLYWYRQILGQGPELLVQFQDESVVDDSQLPKDRFSAERLKGVDSTLKIQPAELGDSAMYLCASSPPGGEQYFGPGTRLTVT.

The chain recombines TRBV27 with TRBJ2-1; 10 bases align to TRBD1. This CDR3 is 15 amino acids long. Unmatched junction bases numbered 11, after V lost 9 bases and J lost 6 bases. From germline, CDR1 is MNHEY and CDR2 SMNVEV (reference sequence). CDR3 sequence: CARANRDRGPNEQFF. The CDR3 nucleotides are TGTGCCAGAGCTAACCGGGACAGGGGCCCCAATGAGCAGTTCTTC.

This clone came up a few times. The rearrangement uses TRBV24-1 and TRBJ2-5, with TRBD1 identical over 8 bases. J lost 4 bases, V lost 10 bases, and 4 bases had no gene match. Per germline, CDR1 KGHDR and CDR2 SFDVKD. This CDR3 is 12 amino acids long. CDR3 coding DNA: TGTGCCACTGCTGGGACAGGAGAGACCCAGTACTTC. Encoded protein: CATAGTGETQYF.

The chain is built from TRBV6-5 and TRBJ1-1; the D is unclear. The germline V gene encodes CDR1 MNHEY and CDR2 SVGAGI. This CDR3 spans 13 amino acids. Trimming removed 4 bases from V and 4 bases from J, with 10 bases in between. In nucleotides, the CDR3 is TGTGCCAGCAGTTCCCCCCTAAGCACTGAAGCTTTCTTT. Translated, it gives CASSSPLSTEAFF.